This T cell receptor (beta chain) was documented in a study of Ad26.COV2.S vaccination and SARS-CoV-2 variants. Study context: Donor joined the COV1001 Ad26.COV2.S trial arm.

Of note for this clone: The antigen remains undetermined.

Overall study results and limits: Using TCR breadth and depth analyses may have led to underestimated total T cell responses.

Documented treatment: approximately 18 received Ad26.COV2.S at low or high dose, single or two shots; a few received placebo; per-sample allocation not given. On day 63 after the first injection, vaccine and placebo recipients gave samples. This table comes from immunoSEQ multiplex PCR, and its TCRdb copy is limited to in-frame clones, with some not included. The table includes about 390,000 clones, 88% detected once. Here the sequenced sample was peripheral blood, taken in a trial of Ad26.COV2.S vaccine versus placebo. This clonotype was obtained from a person aged 18-65 years who received the Ad26.COV2.S COVID-19 vaccine or a placebo.

The CDR3 loop is CASSISGSYGYTF. DNA for the CDR3: TGTGCCAGTAGTATCAGTGGGAGCTATGGCTACACCTTC. The chain has TRBV19 and TRBJ1-2; D ambiguous. The V gene lost 3 bases and the J gene lost 4 bases, with 9 bases spanning the gap. The CDR3 sequence is 13 residues long. CDR1 is LNHDA and CDR2 is SQIVND in the germline V gene (reference sequence).